This T cell receptor beta chain was recovered during a study of cytomegalovirus exposure and HLA in healthy donors. Study-wide findings and caveats: Accounts indicate the classifier identified cytomegalovirus status with strong specificity and sensitivity. Researchers counted around 180 TCR beta chains as cytomegalovirus-associated.

The protocol was immunoSEQ multiplex PCR, while the TCRdb copy is restricted to in-frame clones and leaves out a portion. The sample includes over 250,000 clones, 86% of them seen just once. As regards this clone: Its antigen is as yet unknown.

This CDR3 is 14 amino acids long. The germline V gene has CDR1 LNHDA and CDR2 SQIVND (reference sequence). V was trimmed by 2 bases and J by 1 base, leaving 9 bases between them. The sample taken for sequencing was PBMCs. The TCR originated in a woman younger than 30 in good health and CMV-seronegative. The chain has TRBV19 and TRBJ2-7; D remains unclear. The CDR3 protein is CASSIHGISYEQYF. The CDR3, as DNA: TGTGCCAGTAGTATACACGGTATATCCTACGAGCAGTACTTC. The variable domain in full, completed from reference TRBV19 and TRBJ2-7, reads DGGITQSPKYLFRKEGQNVTLSCEQNLNHDAMYWYRQDPGQGLRLIYYSQIVNDFQKGDIAEGYSVSREKKESFPLTVTSAQKNPTAFYLCASSIHGISYEQYFGPGTRLTVT.